This paragraph reports one T cell receptor (beta chain). The antigen is not known. Germline-derived CDR1 and CDR2 are SGHKS and YYEKEE (reference sequence). This CDR3 contains 15 residues. V was clipped by 2 bases and J by 11 bases, with 20 bases between them. One entry per CDR3 protein results from TCRdb running MiXCR on the RT-PCR reads. The sample lists 650,000 to 800,000 distinct CDR3 sequences, less than 20% seen once, with approximately 11% in the top ten. This entry is derived from a study of response to subunit inactivated influenza vaccine. Study conclusions and caveats: The authors suggested that every seasonal influenza vaccination recruits few new T cells.

V and J are TRBV5-5 and TRBJ1-5; tentatively, D is TRBD1 (6 bases). The clonotype originates from a middle-aged man who received an inactivated influenza vaccine. Here the sequenced sample was PBMCs from blood, taken around 5 days after vaccination. Written as DNA, the CDR3 is TGTGCCAGCAGCTTTGAACCGGGACCGGGGGCAGCCCAGCATTTT. This gives the protein CASSFEPGPGAAQHF.